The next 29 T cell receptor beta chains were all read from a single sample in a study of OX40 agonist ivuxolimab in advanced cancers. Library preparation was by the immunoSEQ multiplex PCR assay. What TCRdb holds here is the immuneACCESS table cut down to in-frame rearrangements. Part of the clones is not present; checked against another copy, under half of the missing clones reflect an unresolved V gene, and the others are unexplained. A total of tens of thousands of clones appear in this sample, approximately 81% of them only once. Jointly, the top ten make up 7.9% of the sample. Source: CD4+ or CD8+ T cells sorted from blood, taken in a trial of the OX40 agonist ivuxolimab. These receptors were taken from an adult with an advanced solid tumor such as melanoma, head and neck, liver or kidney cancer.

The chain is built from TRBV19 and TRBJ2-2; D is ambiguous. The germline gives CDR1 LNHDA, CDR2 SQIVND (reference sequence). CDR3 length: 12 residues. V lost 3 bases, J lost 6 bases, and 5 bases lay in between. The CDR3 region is CASSISPGELFF. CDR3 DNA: TGTGCCAGTAGTATCTCCCCCGGGGAGCTGTTTTTT.

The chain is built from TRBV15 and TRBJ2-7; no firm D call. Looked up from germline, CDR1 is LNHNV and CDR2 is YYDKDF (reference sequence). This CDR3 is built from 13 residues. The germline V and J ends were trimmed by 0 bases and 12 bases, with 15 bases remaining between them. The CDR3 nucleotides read TGTGCCACCAGCAGAGATTCCGATCTTCCTTGGTACTTC. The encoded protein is CATSRDSDLPWYF.

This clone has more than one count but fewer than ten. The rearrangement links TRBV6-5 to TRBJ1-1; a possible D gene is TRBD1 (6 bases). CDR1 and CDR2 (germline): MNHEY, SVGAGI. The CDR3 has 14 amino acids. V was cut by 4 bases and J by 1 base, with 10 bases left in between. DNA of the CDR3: TGTGCCAGCAGTTGGGACACTACGAACACTGAAGCTTTCTTT. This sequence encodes CASSWDTTNTEAFF.

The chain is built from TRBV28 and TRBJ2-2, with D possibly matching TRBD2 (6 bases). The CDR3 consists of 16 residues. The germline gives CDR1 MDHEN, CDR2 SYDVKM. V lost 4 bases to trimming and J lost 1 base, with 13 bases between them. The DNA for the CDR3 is TGTGCCAGCAGTTCCTCGGGGACTTTGAACACCGGGGAGCTGTTTTTT. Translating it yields CASSSSGTLNTGELFF.

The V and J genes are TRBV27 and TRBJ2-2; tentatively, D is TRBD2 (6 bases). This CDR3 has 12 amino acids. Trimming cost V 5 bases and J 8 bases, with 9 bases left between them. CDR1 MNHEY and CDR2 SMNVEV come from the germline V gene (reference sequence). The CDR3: CASSPRGGELFF. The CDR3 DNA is TGTGCCAGCAGTCCTCGGGGGGGGGAGCTGTTTTTT.

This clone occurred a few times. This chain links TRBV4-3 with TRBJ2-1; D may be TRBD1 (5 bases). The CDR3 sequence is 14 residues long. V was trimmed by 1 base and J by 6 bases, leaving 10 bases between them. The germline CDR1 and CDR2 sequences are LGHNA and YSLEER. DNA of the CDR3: TGCGCCAGCAGCCAAGTTGATGGGGCCAATGAGCAGTTCTTC. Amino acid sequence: CASSQVDGANEQFF.

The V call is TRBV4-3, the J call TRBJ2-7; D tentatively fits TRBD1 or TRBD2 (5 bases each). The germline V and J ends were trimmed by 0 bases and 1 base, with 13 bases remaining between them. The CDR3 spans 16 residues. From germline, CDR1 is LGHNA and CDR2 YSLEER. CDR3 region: CASSQDLGDASYEQYF. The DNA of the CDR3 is TGCGCCAGCAGCCAAGATCTGGGGGACGCTTCCTACGAGCAGTACTTC.

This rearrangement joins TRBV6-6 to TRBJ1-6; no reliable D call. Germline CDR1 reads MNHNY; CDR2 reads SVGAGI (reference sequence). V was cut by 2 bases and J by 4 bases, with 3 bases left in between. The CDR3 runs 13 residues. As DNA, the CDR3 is TGTGCCAGCAGTTACGAGTATAATTCACCCCTCCACTTT. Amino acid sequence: CASSYEYNSPLHF.

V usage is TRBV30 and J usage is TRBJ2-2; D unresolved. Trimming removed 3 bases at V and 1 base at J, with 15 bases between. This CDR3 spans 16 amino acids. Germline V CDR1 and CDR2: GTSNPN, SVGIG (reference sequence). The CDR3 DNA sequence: TGTGCCTGGAGGGCATGGGTGGCTAAGAACACCGGGGAGCTGTTTTTT. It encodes CAWRAWVAKNTGELFF.

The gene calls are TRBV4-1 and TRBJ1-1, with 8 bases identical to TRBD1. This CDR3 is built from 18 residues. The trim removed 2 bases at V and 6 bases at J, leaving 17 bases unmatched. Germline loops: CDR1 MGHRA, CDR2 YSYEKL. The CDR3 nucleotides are TGCGCCAGCAGCCAACTGGCCCTTCTCAGGGGGCCTGGAGCTGAAGCTTTCTTT. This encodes CASSQLALLRGPGAEAFF.

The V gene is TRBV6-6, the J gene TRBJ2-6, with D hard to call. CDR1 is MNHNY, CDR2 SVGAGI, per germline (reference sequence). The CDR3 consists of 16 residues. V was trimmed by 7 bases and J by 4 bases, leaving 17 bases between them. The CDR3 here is CASTSEPNYGANVLTF. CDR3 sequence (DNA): TGTGCCAGCACCTCAGAACCCAACTACGGGGCCAACGTCCTGACTTTC.

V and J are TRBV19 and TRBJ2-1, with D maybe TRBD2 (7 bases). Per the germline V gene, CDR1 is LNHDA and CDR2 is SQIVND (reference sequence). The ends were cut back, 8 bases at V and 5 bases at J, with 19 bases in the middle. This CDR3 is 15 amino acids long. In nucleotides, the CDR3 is TGTGCCAGTCGCAAGGGGGGGAGGAGGGACAATGAGCAGTTCTTC. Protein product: CASRKGGRRDNEQFF.

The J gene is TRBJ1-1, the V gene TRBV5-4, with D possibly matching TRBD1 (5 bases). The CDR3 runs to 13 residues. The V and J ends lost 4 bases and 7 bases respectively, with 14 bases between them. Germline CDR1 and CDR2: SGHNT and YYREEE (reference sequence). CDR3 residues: CASSPGTPGEAFF. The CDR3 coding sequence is TGTGCCAGCAGCCCGGGGACCCCAGGTGAAGCTTTCTTT.

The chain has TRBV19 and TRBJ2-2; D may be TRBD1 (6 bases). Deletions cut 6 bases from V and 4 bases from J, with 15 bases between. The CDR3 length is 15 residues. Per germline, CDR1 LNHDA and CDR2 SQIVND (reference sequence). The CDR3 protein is CASRGWGQLTGELFF. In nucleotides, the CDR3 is TGTGCCAGTAGGGGCTGGGGGCAGCTCACCGGGGAGCTGTTTTTT.

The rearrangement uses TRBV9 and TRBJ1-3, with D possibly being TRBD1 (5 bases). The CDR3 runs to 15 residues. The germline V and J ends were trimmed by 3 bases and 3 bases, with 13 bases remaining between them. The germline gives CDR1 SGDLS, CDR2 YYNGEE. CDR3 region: CASSASGHGGNTIYF. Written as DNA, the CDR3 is TGTGCCAGCAGCGCCAGTGGACATGGTGGAAACACCATATATTTT.

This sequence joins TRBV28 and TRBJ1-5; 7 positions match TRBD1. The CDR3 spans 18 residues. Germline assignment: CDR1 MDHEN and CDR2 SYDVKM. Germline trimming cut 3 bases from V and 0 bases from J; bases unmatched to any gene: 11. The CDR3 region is CASSFGWQGGYSNQPQHF. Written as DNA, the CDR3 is TGTGCCAGCAGTTTTGGTTGGCAGGGGGGATATAGCAATCAGCCCCAGCATTTT.

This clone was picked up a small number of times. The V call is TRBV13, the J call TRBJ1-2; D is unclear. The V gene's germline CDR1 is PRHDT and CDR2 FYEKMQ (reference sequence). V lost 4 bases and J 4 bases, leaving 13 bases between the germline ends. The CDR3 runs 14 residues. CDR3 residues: CASSYGTKVYGYTF. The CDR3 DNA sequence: TGTGCCAGCAGCTACGGAACTAAGGTCTATGGCTACACCTTC.

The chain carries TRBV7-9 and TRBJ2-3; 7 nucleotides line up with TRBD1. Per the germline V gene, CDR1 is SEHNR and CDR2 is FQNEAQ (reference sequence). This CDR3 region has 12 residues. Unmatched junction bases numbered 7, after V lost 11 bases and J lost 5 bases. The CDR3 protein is CALGGLGDTQYF. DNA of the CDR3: TGTGCCCTAGGGGGCCTCGGAGATACGCAGTATTTT.

The CDR3 region has the DNA TGCGCCAGCAGCTCAGGACAGGCCACAGATACGCAGTATTTT. It is translated as CASSSGQATDTQYF. The rearrangement links TRBV5-1 to TRBJ2-3, with 7 bases matching TRBD1. Germline assignment: CDR1 SGHRS and CDR2 YFSETQ. Trimming took 3 bases from V and 2 from J; bases not matched to a gene: 3. CDR3 length: 14 residues.

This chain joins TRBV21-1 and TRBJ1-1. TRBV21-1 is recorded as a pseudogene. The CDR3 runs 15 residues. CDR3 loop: CASSVASLVGSEAFF. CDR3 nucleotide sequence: TGTGCCAGCAGCGTCGCCAGTTTGGTGGGATCTGAAGCTTTCTTT.

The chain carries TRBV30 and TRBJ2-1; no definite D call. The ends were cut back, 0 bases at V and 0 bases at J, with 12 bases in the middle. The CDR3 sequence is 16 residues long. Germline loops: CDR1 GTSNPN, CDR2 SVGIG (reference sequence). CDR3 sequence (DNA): TGTGCCTGGAGTGTACTGTGGGCAAACTCCTACAATGAGCAGTTCTTC. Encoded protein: CAWSVLWANSYNEQFF.

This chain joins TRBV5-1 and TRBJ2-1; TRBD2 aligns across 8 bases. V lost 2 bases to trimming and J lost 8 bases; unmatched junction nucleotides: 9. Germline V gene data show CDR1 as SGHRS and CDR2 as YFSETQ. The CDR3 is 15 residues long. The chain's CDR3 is CASSFNGLAGDEQFF. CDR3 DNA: TGCGCCAGCAGCTTTAATGGACTAGCTGGGGATGAGCAGTTCTTC.

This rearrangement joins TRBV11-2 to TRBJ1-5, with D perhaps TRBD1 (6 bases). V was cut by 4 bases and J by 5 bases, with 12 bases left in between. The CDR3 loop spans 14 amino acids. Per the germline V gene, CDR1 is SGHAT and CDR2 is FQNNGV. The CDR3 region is CASSSQGKDQPQHF. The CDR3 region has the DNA TGTGCCAGCAGCTCACAGGGCAAGGATCAGCCCCAGCATTTT.

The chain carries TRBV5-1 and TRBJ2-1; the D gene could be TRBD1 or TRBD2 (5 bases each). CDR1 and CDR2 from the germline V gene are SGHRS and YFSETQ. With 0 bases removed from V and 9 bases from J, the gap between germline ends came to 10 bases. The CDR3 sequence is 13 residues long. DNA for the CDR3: TGCGCCAGCAGCTTGGTGGGGGTGAGTGAGCAGTTCTTC. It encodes CASSLVGVSEQFF.

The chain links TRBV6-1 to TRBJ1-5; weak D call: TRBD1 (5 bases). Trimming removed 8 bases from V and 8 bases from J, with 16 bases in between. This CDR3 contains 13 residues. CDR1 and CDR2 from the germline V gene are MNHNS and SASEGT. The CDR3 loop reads CASASGPPKPQHF. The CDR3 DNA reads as TGTGCCAGCGCCTCGGGACCGCCTAAGCCCCAGCATTTT.

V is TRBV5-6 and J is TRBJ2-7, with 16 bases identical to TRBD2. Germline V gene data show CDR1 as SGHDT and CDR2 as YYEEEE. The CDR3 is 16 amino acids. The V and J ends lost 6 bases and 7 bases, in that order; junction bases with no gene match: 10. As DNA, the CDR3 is TGTGCCAGCACCCAAAGGGGGACTAGCGGGAGGGGTGAGCAGTACTTC. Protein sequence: CASTQRGTSGRGEQYF.

The CDR3 coding sequence is TGCAGCGTGGCTTACAGAGTCGGCCGGGGAAACATTCAGTACTTC. The encoded protein is CSVAYRVGRGNIQYF. The J gene is TRBJ2-4, the V gene TRBV29-1, with D perhaps TRBD2 (5 bases). Trimming took off 6 bases at V and 6 bases at J, with 21 bases between the two ends. This CDR3 comprises 15 residues. Germline V gene lookup returns CDR1 SQVTM and CDR2 ANQGSEA.

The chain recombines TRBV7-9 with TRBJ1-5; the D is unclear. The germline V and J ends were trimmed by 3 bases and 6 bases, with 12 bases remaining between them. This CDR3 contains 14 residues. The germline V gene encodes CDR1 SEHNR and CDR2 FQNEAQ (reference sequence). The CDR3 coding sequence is TGTGCCAGCAGCTTGAAGGGTATCAGTCAGCCCCAGCATTTT. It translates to CASSLKGISQPQHF.

CDR3 amino acids: CASSWDGRYEQYF. The DNA of the CDR3 is TGTGCCAGCAGCTGGGACGGACGATACGAGCAGTACTTC. The chain employs TRBV6-5 and TRBJ2-7; the D gene could be TRBD1 or TRBD2 (5 bases each). From germline, CDR1 is MNHEY and CDR2 SVGAGI. The CDR3 consists of 13 residues. The ends were cut back, 6 bases at V and 4 bases at J, with 13 bases in the middle.